A single sample is the source of the 15 T cell receptor beta chains below, sequenced in a study of blood T cell repertoires in COVID-19. Method: immunoSEQ multiplex PCR; TCRdb's copy keeps in-frame clones and lacks some. In the table there are tens of thousands of clones, about nine tenths of which are singletons. The sample consisted of peripheral blood. These receptors all come from a woman in her fifties or sixties with COVID-19, enrolled during active disease.

This clone appeared a few times. The rearrangement links TRBV6-5 to TRBJ1-2; unclear D gene. Trimming took 7 bases from V and 5 from J, leaving 14 bases between them. The germline CDR1 and CDR2 sequences are MNHEY and SVGAGI. CDR3 length equals 13 residues. The CDR3 spells CASNVDMRYGYTF. CDR3 bases: TGTGCCAGCAACGTCGATATGAGATATGGCTACACCTTC.

The rearrangement joins TRBV21-1 to TRBJ2-1; no check of the table's D call, TRBD2, against the DNA was made. TRBV21-1 is recorded as a pseudogene. The CDR3 spans 16 residues. The CDR3 region is CASSKAGTSANNEQFF. The DNA for the CDR3 is TGTGCCAGCAGCAAAGCAGGGACTAGCGCCAACAATGAGCAGTTCTTC.

This chain links TRBV29-1 with TRBJ1-2, with 9 positions matching TRBD1. The trim removed 5 bases at V and 3 bases at J, leaving 7 bases unmatched. Germline V gene data show CDR1 as SQVTM and CDR2 as ANQGSEA. The CDR3 extends over 14 amino acids. CDR3 nucleotides: TGCAGCGTTATCCCGGGACAGGGCCACTATGGCTACACCTTC. Translating gives CSVIPGQGHYGYTF.

The V call is TRBV29-1, the J call TRBJ2-3; 11 bases match TRBD2. The CDR3 length is 14 residues. Germline CDR1 reads SQVTM; CDR2 reads ANQGSEA. V trimming: 3 bases; J trimming: 2 bases; junction bases outside the gene matches: 1. This CDR3 is CSVETSGNTDTQYF. The CDR3 nucleotides read TGCAGCGTTGAGACTAGCGGGAACACAGATACGCAGTATTTT.

This clone was counted once. The V call is TRBV4-3, the J call TRBJ2-2; TRBD2 matches at 8 bases. The CDR3 spans 15 residues. V dropped 1 base and J dropped 6; count of bases not matched to a gene: 4. The germline V gene encodes CDR1 LGHNA and CDR2 YSLEER. The CDR3, as DNA: TGCGCCAGCAGCCAAGGGACTAGCTTTGCCGGGGAGCTGTTTTTT. It translates to CASSQGTSFAGELFF.

V is TRBV27 and J is TRBJ1-5, with TRBD1 matching 10 bases. CDR3 size: 16 residues. The germline CDR1 and CDR2 sequences are MNHEY and SMNVEV (reference sequence). V lost 1 base to trimming and J lost 4 bases; unmatched junction nucleotides: 4. As DNA, the CDR3 is TGTGCCAGCAGTTTATTAGGGACAGGGGTGAATCAGCCCCAGCATTTT. Protein sequence: CASSLLGTGVNQPQHF.

The chain joins TRBV6-4 to TRBJ2-3, with D maybe TRBD2 (6 bases). Trimming removed 0 bases from V and 0 bases from J, with 10 bases in between. Germline CDR1 is MRHNA and CDR2 is SNTAGT. The CDR3 has 16 residues. The CDR3 spells CASSDSSLASTDTQYF. The DNA for the CDR3 is TGTGCCAGCAGTGACTCGAGTCTAGCGAGCACAGATACGCAGTATTTT.

The genes are TRBV29-1 and TRBJ2-3; 13 bases map to TRBD2. Germline loops: CDR1 SQVTM, CDR2 ANQGSEA. J lost 3 bases, V lost 4 bases, and 1 base had no gene match. The CDR3 contains 14 residues. This chain's CDR3 is CSVGTSGGTDTQYF. CDR3 coding DNA: TGCAGCGTTGGGACTAGCGGGGGTACAGATACGCAGTATTTT.

This clone was recorded only once. The chain couples TRBV5-6 to TRBJ1-5; perhaps TRBD1 as D (6 bases). Germline V gene lookup returns CDR1 SGHDT and CDR2 YYEEEE. The CDR3 has 17 residues. Trimming took off 0 bases at V and 0 bases at J, with 13 bases between the two ends. The CDR3 DNA sequence: TGTGCCAGCAGCTTGGCCTTGGGGGCGGGTAGCAATCAGCCCCAGCATTTT. Translating it yields CASSLALGAGSNQPQHF.

The V gene is TRBV28, the J gene TRBJ1-5, with D possibly being TRBD1 (5 bases). CDR3 length: 14 amino acids. The germline V gene encodes CDR1 MDHEN and CDR2 SYDVKM. V lost 6 bases and J 0 bases, leaving 9 bases between the germline ends. DNA for the CDR3: TGTGCCAGCAGGGGGGGTCATAGCAATCAGCCCCAGCATTTT. Its translation: CASRGGHSNQPQHF. The whole variable domain, filled in from reference TRBV28 and TRBJ1-5, reads DVKVTQSSRYLVKRTGEKVFLECVQDMDHENMFWYRQDPGLGLRLIYFSYDVKMKEKGDIPEGYSVSREKKERFSLILESASTNQTSMYLCASRGGHSNQPQHFGDGTRLSIL.

This clone has more than one count but fewer than ten. V usage is TRBV7-9 and J usage is TRBJ1-2, with 9 bases matching TRBD1. Germline assignment: CDR1 SEHNR and CDR2 FQNEAQ (reference sequence). V trimming: 6 bases; J trimming: 1 base; junction bases outside the gene matches: 3. CDR3 length equals 14 residues. In DNA, the CDR3 is TGTGCCAGCAGTAAGGACAGGGGTAACTATGGCTACACCTTC. The encoded protein is CASSKDRGNYGYTF. Full variable domain (remainder filled in from reference TRBV7-9 and TRBJ1-2): DTGVSQNPRHKITKRGQNVTFRCDPISEHNRLYWYRQTLGQGPEFLTYFQNEAQLEKSRLLSDRFSAERPKGSFSTLEIQRTEQGDSAMYLCASSKDRGNYGYTFGSGTRLTVV.

V and J are TRBV5-1 and TRBJ1-3, with D hard to call. V gave up 7 bases and J gave up 0 bases, with 14 bases separating them. CDR1 and CDR2 (germline): SGHRS, YFSETQ. The CDR3 loop spans 15 amino acids. For the CDR3, the DNA is TGCGCCAGCCGGGGAGGGCTCCTCTCTGGAAACACCATATATTTT. The encoded protein is CASRGGLLSGNTIYF.

The V and J genes are TRBV6-2 or TRBV6-3 and TRBJ1-5, with 8 bases that match TRBD1. This CDR3 region has 15 residues. The J segment lost 6 bases and the V segment lost 0 bases, leaving 4 bases of the junction unmatched. Germline CDR1 is MNHEY and CDR2 is SVGEGT. CDR3 sequence (DNA): TGTGCCAGCAGTTACTCGAGGACAGGGTCTCAGCCCCAGCATTTT. This gives the protein CASSYSRTGSQPQHF.

The genes are TRBV9 and TRBJ1-6; D is perhaps TRBD1 (6 bases). The CDR3 covers 15 residues. Looked up from germline, CDR1 is SGDLS and CDR2 is YYNGEE. V lost 7 bases and J lost 6, with 17 bases in between. CDR3 DNA sequence: TGTGCCAGCTCCGGCGGGGGGCTCCCTAATTCACCCCTCCACTTT. Its translation: CASSGGGLPNSPLHF.

The chain employs TRBV4-2 and TRBJ2-2, with TRBD1 as a possible D gene (5 bases). Trimming pared 4 bases from V and 6 bases from J, leaving 15 bases between. This CDR3 contains 15 residues. Per the germline V gene, CDR1 is LGHNA and CDR2 is YNFKEQ. CDR3 in DNA: TGTGCCAGCAGCCCAATATTGGCAGGGCCCGGGGAGCTGTTTTTT. This gives the protein CASSPILAGPGELFF.